The 14 T cell receptor beta chains in this list originate from one sample, sequenced in a study of blood T cell repertoires in COVID-19. TCRdb keeps only in-frame clones here, not all; method: immunoSEQ multiplex PCR. Among around 280,000 clones listed, nearly 90% were seen once. The sample taken for sequencing was peripheral blood. The receptors were gathered from a woman in her thirties with COVID-19, enrolled during active disease.

The chain joins TRBV10-3 to TRBJ2-1, with a weak D call TRBD2 (6 bases). Germline V CDR1 and CDR2: ENHRY, SYGVKD. Trimming removed 10 bases at V and 3 bases at J, with 10 bases between. This CDR3 spans 12 amino acids. The CDR3 reads CATGLVYNEQFF. DNA of the CDR3: TGTGCCACGGGACTTGTCTACAATGAGCAGTTCTTC.

The chain joins TRBV7-9 to TRBJ2-1; possibly TRBD2 for D (5 bases). Trimming removed 4 bases from V and 8 bases from J, with 9 bases in between. This CDR3 spans 12 amino acids. CDR1 and CDR2 (germline): SEHNR, FQNEAQ (reference sequence). CDR3 nucleotide sequence: TGTGCCAGCAGCTATAGGACTGATGAGCAGTTCTTC. This codes for CASSYRTDEQFF.

The V gene is TRBV4-2, the J gene TRBJ2-3; maybe TRBD1 (6 bases). Germline V CDR1 and CDR2: LGHNA, YNFKEQ. V was shortened by 2 bases and J by 2 bases, with 23 bases between the two germline ends. The CDR3 loop spans 19 amino acids. CDR3 amino acids: CASSQQGGPRAPYTDTQYF. The CDR3 DNA reads TGTGCCAGCAGCCAACAAGGGGGACCGAGAGCCCCTTACACAGATACGCAGTATTTT.

Worth noting for this clone: One end of the junction fails to match germline, which may point to a read error. V usage is TRBV2 and J usage is TRBJ2-3; TRBD1 is a possible D gene (5 bases). Per the germline V gene, CDR1 is SNHLY and CDR2 is FYNNEI. CDR3 length: 13 amino acids. The CDR3 DNA reads as TGTGCCAGCAGGGCCACACGCACAGGTACGCAGTATTTT. Translation gives CASRATRTGTQYF.

The sample holds one count of this clone. The CDR3 spells CASSLRTGMRGGETQYF. The CDR3 nucleotides are TGTGCCAGCAGCCTCCGGACAGGGATGCGGGGGGGAGAGACCCAGTACTTC. The V gene is TRBV14, the J gene TRBJ2-5; D may be TRBD2 (9 bases). This CDR3 has 17 amino acids. Germline loops: CDR1 SGHDN, CDR2 FVKESK. V lost 4 bases and J lost 4, with 22 bases in between. Combining the CDR3 with reference TRBV14 and TRBJ2-5 gives the whole variable domain EAGVTQFPSHSVIEKGQTVTLRCDPISGHDNLYWYRRVMGKEIKFLLHFVKESKQDESGMPNNRFLAERTGGTYSTLKVQPAELEDSGVYFCASSLRTGMRGGETQYFGPGTRLLVL.

The V call is TRBV4-2, the J call TRBJ2-7; 7 bases map to TRBD2. This CDR3 has 16 residues. The germline CDR1 and CDR2 sequences are LGHNA and YNFKEQ. The V gene end was trimmed by 2 bases and the J gene end by 0 bases; junction bases not matched to a gene: 7. CDR3 amino acids: CASSQSRAGPSYEQYF. In DNA, the CDR3 is TGTGCCAGCAGCCAATCTCGAGCGGGGCCCTCCTACGAGCAGTACTTC.

The chain couples TRBV6-5 to TRBJ1-1; D might be TRBD1 (5 bases). CDR3 length: 15 residues. Germline assignment: CDR1 MNHEY and CDR2 SVGAGI. V was cut by 10 bases and J by 4 bases, with 22 bases left in between. The DNA for the CDR3 is TGTGCCATCTCCGAGCCCGGCCTAGGGGCCACTGAAGCTTTCTTT. Amino acids: CAISEPGLGATEAFF.

The CDR3 sequence is CASSPGDRANSPLHF. The CDR3 DNA reads as TGTGCCAGCTCACCAGGGGACAGGGCAAATTCACCCCTCCACTTT. The chain carries TRBV18 and TRBJ1-6, with 9 positions matching TRBD1. CDR3 length equals 15 residues. From germline, CDR1 is KGHSH and CDR2 LQKENI. Trimming at V came to 2 bases and at J to 7 bases, leaving 3 bases not matched to a gene.

The J gene is TRBJ1-6, the V gene TRBV27; D may be TRBD1 (5 bases). CDR1 is MNHEY, CDR2 SMNVEV, per germline (reference sequence). Trimming removed 4 bases from V and 7 bases from J, with 20 bases in between. The CDR3 spans 17 residues. CDR3 bases: TGTGCCAGCAGTTCCCCTCGGCCCCTTTGGGGCAATTCACCCCTCCACTTT. The encoded protein is CASSSPRPLWGNSPLHF.

The chain uses TRBV4-1 and TRBJ1-2, with TRBD1 matching 7 bases. Germline trimming cut 3 bases from V and 2 bases from J; bases unmatched to any gene: 6. Germline V gives CDR1 MGHRA, CDR2 YSYEKL. The CDR3 is 15 residues long. For the CDR3, the DNA is TGCGCCAGCAGCCAGGTGGGACAGAAGAACTATGGCTACACCTTC. This sequence encodes CASSQVGQKNYGYTF.

CDR3 sequence: CASTAGQEGQPQHF. In DNA form, the CDR3 reads TGTGCCAGTACCGCCGGGCAGGAGGGTCAGCCCCAGCATTTT. The rearrangement links TRBV19 to TRBJ1-5; no firm D call. V gave up 7 bases and J gave up 6 bases, with 16 bases separating them. Germline CDR1 is LNHDA and CDR2 is SQIVND (reference sequence). The CDR3 sequence is 14 residues long.

The chain joins TRBV5-6 to TRBJ2-5; the D gene is possibly TRBD2 (6 bases). V gave up 2 bases and J gave up 7 bases, with 21 bases separating them. This CDR3 has 16 residues. CDR1 and CDR2 (germline): SGHDT, YYEEEE. The CDR3 DNA reads TGTGCCAGCAGCTTATCGGGGAGGTCGGTAGTCGGGACCCAGTACTTC. Translating gives CASSLSGRSVVGTQYF. Full variable domain (outside the CDR3, taken from reference TRBV5-6 and TRBJ2-5): DAGVTQSPTHLIKTRGQQVTLRCSPKSGHDTVSWYQQALGQGPQFIFQYYEEEERQRGNFPDRFSGHQFPNYSSELNVNALLLGDSALYLCASSLSGRSVVGTQYFGPGTRLLVL.

The chain has TRBV7-9 and TRBJ2-1, with 14 bases lining up with TRBD2. The germline gives CDR1 SEHNR, CDR2 FQNEAQ (reference sequence). Trimming at V came to 5 bases and at J to 7 bases, leaving 7 bases not matched to a gene. The CDR3 totals 16 residues. The CDR3 loop reads CASSPTSGGARNEQFF. The CDR3 DNA is TGTGCCAGCAGCCCGACTAGCGGGGGGGCCCGAAATGAGCAGTTCTTC.

The CDR3 protein is CASSPRVGGGDSYNEQFF. CDR3 coding DNA: TGTGCCAGCAGCCCAAGGGTGGGCGGGGGCGACTCCTACAATGAGCAGTTCTTC. The chain joins TRBV11-2 to TRBJ2-1, with a weak D call TRBD2 (7 bases). This CDR3 has 18 amino acids. Trimming removed 5 bases at V and 0 bases at J, with 20 bases between. Germline loops: CDR1 SGHAT, CDR2 FQNNGV.